One sample yielded the 13 T cell receptor beta chains listed below, sequenced in a study of blood T cell repertoires in COVID-19. The table came from immunoSEQ multiplex PCR; TCRdb's copy has only in-frame clones and leaves some out. The data hold approximately 110,000 clones, with 71% observed a single time. The material sequenced was peripheral blood. Source of these receptors: a human donor with acute or convalescent COVID-19. The donor label of this sample is uncertain.

This clone appeared a few times. J is TRBJ1-1 and V is TRBV7-9; possibly TRBD1 for D (5 bases). Germline V gene sequence: CDR1 SEHNR, CDR2 FQNEAQ (reference sequence). V shed 1 base and J shed 4 bases, with 25 bases lying between them. CDR3 size: 19 residues. CDR3 sequence: CASSLVPAVRLGTGTEAFF. The CDR3 nucleotides read TGTGCCAGCAGCTTAGTTCCGGCAGTTAGGCTGGGGACTGGCACTGAAGCTTTCTTT.

The chain is built from TRBV19 and TRBJ1-5; 7 positions match TRBD1. The V gene end was trimmed by 7 bases and the J gene end by 6 bases; junction bases not matched to a gene: 9. CDR3 size: 14 residues. Germline V gene lookup returns CDR1 LNHDA and CDR2 SQIVND (reference sequence). The CDR3 loop is CASIGQGGVQPQHF. DNA for the CDR3: TGTGCCAGTATTGGGCAGGGGGGTGTTCAGCCCCAGCATTTT.

This rearrangement joins TRBV6-5 to TRBJ1-4; possibly TRBD1 for D (6 bases). Trimming removed 6 bases at V and 6 bases at J, with 14 bases between. The CDR3 extends over 14 amino acids. The germline V gene has CDR1 MNHEY and CDR2 SVGAGI. This CDR3 reads CASSLQGWDEKLFF. The CDR3 DNA reads as TGTGCCAGCAGCCTACAGGGATGGGATGAAAAACTGTTTTTT.

The chain recombines TRBV2 with TRBJ2-5, with a tentative D call TRBD1 (6 bases). Trimming took 4 bases from V and 5 from J, leaving 14 bases between them. Germline V gene data show CDR1 as SNHLY and CDR2 as FYNNEI. The CDR3 has 14 residues. The CDR3 DNA follows: TGTGCCAGCAGTGCTCAGGGGCGACGGGAGACCCAGTACTTC. It is translated as CASSAQGRRETQYF.

J is TRBJ2-1 and V is TRBV4-2; a weak D match, TRBD2 (7 bases). The CDR3 covers 16 residues. V dropped 0 bases and J dropped 9 bases, with 18 bases sitting between them. From germline, CDR1 is LGHNA and CDR2 YNFKEQ. The DNA for the CDR3 is TGTGCCAGCAGCCAAGATCTGGTAACCGGGGGGCGTGAGCAGTTCTTC. It specifies CASSQDLVTGGREQFF.

CDR3 DNA sequence: TGTGCCAGCAGTTTATTTCTATCGGGGACAGTTGACGAAAAACTGTTTTTT. Encoded protein: CASSLFLSGTVDEKLFF. The rearrangement joins TRBV27 to TRBJ1-4; TRBD1 agrees at 7 bases. The CDR3 consists of 17 residues. V dropped 1 base and J dropped 8; count of bases not matched to a gene: 13. Germline loops: CDR1 MNHEY, CDR2 SMNVEV (reference sequence). Supplemented by reference TRBV27 and TRBJ1-4, the full variable domain reads EAQVTQNPRYLITVTGKKLTVTCSQNMNHEYMSWYRQDPGLGLRQIYYSMNVEVTDKGDVPEGYKVSRKEKRNFPLILESPSPNQTSLYFCASSLFLSGTVDEKLFFGSGTQLSVL.

This clone was detected ten times or more. The chain is built from TRBV24-1 and TRBJ2-5; TRBD1 is a possible D gene (6 bases). There are 16 residues in the CDR3. The V end lost 10 bases, the J end lost 0 bases, and 20 bases lay between the germline ends. Germline loops: CDR1 KGHDR, CDR2 SFDVKD. The CDR3 spells CATGGSGELYQETQYF. CDR3 DNA: TGTGCCACAGGGGGAAGCGGAGAATTGTACCAAGAGACCCAGTACTTC.

The gene calls are TRBV30 and TRBJ1-1, with TRBD1 identical over 9 bases. V shed 2 bases, J shed 4 bases, and the junction held 8 bases outside the gene matches. Germline values: CDR1 GTSNPN, CDR2 SVGIG (reference sequence). This CDR3 spans 15 amino acids. For the CDR3, the DNA is TGTGCCTGGAGTTCCCTGGACAGGGGCGGCACTGAAGCTTTCTTT. Translating gives CAWSSLDRGGTEAFF.

The chain uses TRBV11-2 and TRBJ2-5; 7 bases agree with TRBD2. Unmatched junction bases numbered 6, after V lost 5 bases and J lost 0 bases. The CDR3 runs to 15 residues. CDR1 SGHAT and CDR2 FQNNGV come from the germline V gene. DNA of the CDR3: TGTGCCAGCAGCCCCTTGCTAGCGGACCAAGAGACCCAGTACTTC. It codes for CASSPLLADQETQYF.

The chain carries TRBV4-1 and TRBJ2-3, with TRBD2 matching 8 bases. CDR1 and CDR2 from the germline V gene are MGHRA and YSYEKL. The CDR3 is 17 amino acids. Losses at the gene ends were 0 bases for V and 0 bases for J; bases not matched to a gene: 5. The CDR3 DNA sequence: TGCGCCAGCAGCCAAGATGCGGGGGGCACTAGCACAGATACGCAGTATTTT. It specifies CASSQDAGGTSTDTQYF.

The chain uses TRBV4-2 and TRBJ2-3, with a tentative D call TRBD2 (6 bases). Germline V gene sequence: CDR1 LGHNA, CDR2 YNFKEQ. V lost 1 base and J lost 6, with 8 bases in between. The CDR3 length is 13 residues. The DNA for the CDR3 is TGTGCCAGCAGCCAAGGGCTAGCGGATACGCAGTATTTT. Its translation: CASSQGLADTQYF.

The rearrangement joins TRBV20-1 to TRBJ2-1; 9 bases align to TRBD2. The V and J ends lost 3 bases and 7 bases, in that order; junction bases with no gene match: 7. This CDR3 has 14 residues. Germline V gene data show CDR1 as DFQATT and CDR2 as SNEGSKA (reference sequence). For the CDR3, the DNA is TGCAGTGCTAGTTGGGCGGGGGGGAGGAATGAGCAGTTCTTC. The encoded protein is CSASWAGGRNEQFF.

Here the CDR3 reads CSVEGIQETQYF. The CDR3 DNA reads TGCAGCGTCGAGGGAATCCAAGAGACCCAGTACTTC. This sequence joins TRBV29-1 and TRBJ2-5, with D perhaps matching TRBD2 (5 bases). Germline values: CDR1 SQVTM, CDR2 ANQGSEA. CDR3 length equals 12 residues. Trimming removed 6 bases at V and 1 base at J, with 9 bases between.